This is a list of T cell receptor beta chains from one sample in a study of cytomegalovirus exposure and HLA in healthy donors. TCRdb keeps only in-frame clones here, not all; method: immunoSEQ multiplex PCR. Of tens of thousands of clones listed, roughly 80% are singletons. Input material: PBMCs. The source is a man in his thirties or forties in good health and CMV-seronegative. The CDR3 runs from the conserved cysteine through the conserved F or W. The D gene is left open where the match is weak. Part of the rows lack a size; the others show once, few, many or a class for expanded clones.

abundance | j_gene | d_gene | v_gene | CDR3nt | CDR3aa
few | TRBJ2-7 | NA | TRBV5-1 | TGCGCCAGCTCCGCCTTGACAGGTCTTAACGAGCAGTACTTC | CASSALTGLNEQYF
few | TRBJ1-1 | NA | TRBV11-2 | TGTGCCAGCAGAATCGACTCTGAAGCTTTCTTT | CASRIDSEAFF
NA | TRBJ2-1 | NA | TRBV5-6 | TGTGCCAGCAGCCTGATGAGGACAAACCACAATGAGCAGTTCTTC | CASSLMRTNHNEQFF
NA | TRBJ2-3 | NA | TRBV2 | TGTGCCACCAAAGGGGTAGGGTGGGAAGGACCACGGGTGCAGTATTTT | CATKGVGWEGPRVQYF
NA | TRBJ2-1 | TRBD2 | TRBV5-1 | TGCGCCAGCAGCGCTAGCGGGGGGCCCTCAGTCAATGAGCAGTTCTTC | CASSASGGPSVNEQFF
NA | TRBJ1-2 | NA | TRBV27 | TGTGCCAGCAGTTTATCCTTAAGCGGGGCTACCTATGGCTACACCTTC | CASSLSLSGATYGYTF
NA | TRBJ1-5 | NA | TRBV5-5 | TGTGCCAGCAGCTTAATGGGCCAGGGCCAGCCCCAGCATTTT | CASSLMGQGQPQHF
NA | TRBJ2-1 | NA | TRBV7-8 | TGTGCCAGCACCACCCTAAGGGGTAAGATAGATGAGCAGTTCTTC | CASTTLRGKIDEQFF
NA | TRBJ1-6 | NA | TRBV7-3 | TGTGCCAGCAGCTTATATGGGGGCAGGGATTCACCCCTCCACTTT | CASSLYGGRDSPLHF
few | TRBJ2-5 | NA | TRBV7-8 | TGTGCCAGCAGCTGGGCGCGAAAAGAGACCCAGTACTTC | CASSWARKETQYF
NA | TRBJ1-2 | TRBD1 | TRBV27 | TGTGCCAGCAGTACAGGGGTTCACTATGGCTACACCTTC | CASSTGVHYGYTF
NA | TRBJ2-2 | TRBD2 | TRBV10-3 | TGTGCCATCAGCGAAACTAGCGGGAATGCCACCGGGGAGCTGTTTTTT | CAISETSGNATGELFF
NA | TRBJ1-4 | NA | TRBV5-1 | TGCGCCAGCAGCTTGGATGGAGGGGATGGTGGCGAAAAACTGTTTTTT | CASSLDGGDGGEKLFF
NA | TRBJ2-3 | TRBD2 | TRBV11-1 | TGTGCCAGCAGCTTGGGGAGGGCCACAGATACGCAGTATTTT | CASSLGRATDTQYF
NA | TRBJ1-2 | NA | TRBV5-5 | TGTGCCAGCAGCGCTAGTACCTATGGCTACACCTTC | CASSASTYGYTF
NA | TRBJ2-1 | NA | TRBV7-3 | TGTGCCAGCAGCTTAATGACAGCACACAATGAGCAGTTCTTC | CASSLMTAHNEQFF
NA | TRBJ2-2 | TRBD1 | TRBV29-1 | TGCAGCGTTGACAGGGGGATGAACACCGGGGAGCTGTTTTTT | CSVDRGMNTGELFF
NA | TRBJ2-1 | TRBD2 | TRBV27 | TGTGCCAGCAGCCGAATAGCGGGGCCTTACAATGAGCAGTTCTTC | CASSRIAGPYNEQFF
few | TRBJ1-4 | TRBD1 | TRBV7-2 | TGTGCCAGCAGAGGAAGGGGACAGGTTAATGAAAAACTGTTTTTT | CASRGRGQVNEKLFF
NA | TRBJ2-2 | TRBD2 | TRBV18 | TGTGCCAGCTCGCTACTAGCGGGAGGTTTTAACACCGGGGAGCTGTTTTTT | CASSLLAGGFNTGELFF
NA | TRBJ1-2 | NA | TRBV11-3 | TGTGCCAGCAGCTTAGACAGAAACTATGGCTACACCTTC | CASSLDRNYGYTF
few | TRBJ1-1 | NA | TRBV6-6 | TGTGCCAGCAGTCTGCCGGGAAACACTGAAGCTTTCTTT | CASSLPGNTEAFF
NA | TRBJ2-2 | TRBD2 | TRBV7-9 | TGTGCCAGCAGCTTAGCGTTTTTGTCTAGCGGGGAGAACACCGGGGAGCTGTTTTTT | CASSLAFLSSGENTGELFF
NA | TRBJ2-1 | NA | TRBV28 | TGTGCCAGCAGTGGGTTCTGGCCTAGCGCGAGCTCCTACAATGAGCAGTTCTTC | CASSGFWPSASSYNEQFF
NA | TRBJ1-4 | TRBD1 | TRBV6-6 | TGTGCCAGTAGTTGGGGGACAGGTCAGCAAGAAAAACTGTTTTTT | CASSWGTGQQEKLFF